This T cell receptor beta chain was captured in a study of cytomegalovirus exposure and HLA in healthy donors. The PCR was carried out with 60 Vbeta primers and 13 Jbeta primers. The method was immunoSEQ multiplex PCR; TCRdb's version includes in-frame clones alone and lacks a portion of them. Among 75,000 to 100,000 clones listed, over 65% were seen once. Germline lookup yields CDR1 MNHEY and CDR2 SVGAGI. There are 12 residues in the CDR3. What was sequenced was PBMCs. The TCR originated in a male donor in good health and CMV-seronegative. V and J are TRBV6-5 and TRBJ2-5; weak D call: TRBD2 (6 bases). With the DNA end fitting TRBJ2-7 better, the J assignment may be wrong. Here the CDR3 reads CASGASAYEQYF. The DNA of the CDR3 is TGTGCCAGCGGAGCTAGCGCCTACGAGCAGTACTTC.